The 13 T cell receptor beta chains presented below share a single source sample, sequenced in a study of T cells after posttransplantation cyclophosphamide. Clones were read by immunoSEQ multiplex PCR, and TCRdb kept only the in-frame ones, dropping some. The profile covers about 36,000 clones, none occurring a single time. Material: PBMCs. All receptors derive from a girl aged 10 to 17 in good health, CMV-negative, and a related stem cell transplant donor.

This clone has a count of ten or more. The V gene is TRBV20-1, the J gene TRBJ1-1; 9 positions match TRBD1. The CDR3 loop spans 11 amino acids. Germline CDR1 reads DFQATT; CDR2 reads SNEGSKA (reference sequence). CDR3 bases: TGCAGCCAGACAGGGGGATCTGAAGCTTTCTTT. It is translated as CSQTGGSEAFF.

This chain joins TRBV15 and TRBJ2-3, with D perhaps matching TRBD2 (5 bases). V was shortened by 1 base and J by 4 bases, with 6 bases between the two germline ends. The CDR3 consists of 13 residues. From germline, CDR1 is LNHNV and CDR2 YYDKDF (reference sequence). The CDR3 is CATSRGTADTQYF. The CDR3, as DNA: TGTGCCACCAGCAGAGGGACTGCAGATACGCAGTATTTT.

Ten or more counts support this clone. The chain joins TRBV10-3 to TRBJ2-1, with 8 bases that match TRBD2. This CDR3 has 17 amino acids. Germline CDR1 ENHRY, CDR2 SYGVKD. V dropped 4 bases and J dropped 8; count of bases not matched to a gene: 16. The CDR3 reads CAISGEGGGTPFDEQFF. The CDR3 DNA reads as TGTGCCATCAGTGGCGAGGGCGGGGGGACCCCTTTCGATGAGCAGTTCTTC.

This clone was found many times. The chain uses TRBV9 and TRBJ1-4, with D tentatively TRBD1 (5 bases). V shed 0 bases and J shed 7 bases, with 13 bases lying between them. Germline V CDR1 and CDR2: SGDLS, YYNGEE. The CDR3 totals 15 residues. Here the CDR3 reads CASSVATHTGEKLFF. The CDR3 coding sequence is TGTGCCAGCAGCGTAGCTACGCACACAGGTGAAAAACTGTTTTTT.

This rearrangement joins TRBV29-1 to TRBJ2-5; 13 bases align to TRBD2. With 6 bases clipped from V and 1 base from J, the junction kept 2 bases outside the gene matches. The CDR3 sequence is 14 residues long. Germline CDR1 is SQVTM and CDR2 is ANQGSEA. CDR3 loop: CSVGLAGAQETQYF. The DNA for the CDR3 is TGCAGCGTCGGACTAGCGGGGGCCCAAGAGACCCAGTACTTC.

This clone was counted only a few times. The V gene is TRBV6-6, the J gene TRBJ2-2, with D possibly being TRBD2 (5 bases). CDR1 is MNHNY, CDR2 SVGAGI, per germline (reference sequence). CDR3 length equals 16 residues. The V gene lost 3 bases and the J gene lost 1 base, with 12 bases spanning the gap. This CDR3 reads CASSYRRAGNTGELFF. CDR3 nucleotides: TGTGCCAGCAGTTATCGGCGGGCAGGGAACACCGGGGAGCTGTTTTTT.

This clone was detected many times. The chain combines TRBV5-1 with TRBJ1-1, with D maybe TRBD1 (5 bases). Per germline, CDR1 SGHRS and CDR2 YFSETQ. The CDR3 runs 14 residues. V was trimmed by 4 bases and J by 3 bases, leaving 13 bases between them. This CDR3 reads CASSRTLTDTEAFF. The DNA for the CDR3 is TGCGCCAGCAGCCGAACCTTGACAGACACTGAAGCTTTCTTT.

CDR3 in DNA: TGTGCCAGCAGCGGAGGGAGAATTTCTGGCACAGATACGCAGTATTTT. Encoded protein: CASSGGRISGTDTQYF. The V call is TRBV9, the J call TRBJ2-3, with a tentative D call TRBD2 (5 bases). This CDR3 is 16 amino acids long. Trimming took 3 bases from V and 1 from J, leaving 15 bases between them. CDR1 SGDLS and CDR2 YYNGEE come from the germline V gene.

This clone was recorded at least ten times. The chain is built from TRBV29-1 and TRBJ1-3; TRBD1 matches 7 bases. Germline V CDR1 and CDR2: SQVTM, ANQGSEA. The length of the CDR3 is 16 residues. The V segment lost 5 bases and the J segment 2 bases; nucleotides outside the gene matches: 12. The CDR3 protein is CSVQGVGQKTGNTIYF. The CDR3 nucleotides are TGCAGCGTTCAGGGGGTCGGACAGAAGACTGGAAACACCATATATTTT.

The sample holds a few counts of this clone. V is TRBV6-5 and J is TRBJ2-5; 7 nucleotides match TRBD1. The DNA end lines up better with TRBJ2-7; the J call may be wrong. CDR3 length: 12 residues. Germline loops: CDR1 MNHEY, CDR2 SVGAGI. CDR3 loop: CASSRQGYEQYF. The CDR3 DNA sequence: TGTGCCAGCAGCAGACAGGGTTACGAGCAGTACTTC.

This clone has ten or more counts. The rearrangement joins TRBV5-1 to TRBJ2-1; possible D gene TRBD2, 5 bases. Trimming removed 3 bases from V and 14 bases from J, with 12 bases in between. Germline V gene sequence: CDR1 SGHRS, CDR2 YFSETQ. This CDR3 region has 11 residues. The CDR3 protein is CASSWSWGEFF. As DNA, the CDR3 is TGCGCCAGCAGCTGGAGTTGGGGAGAGTTCTTC.

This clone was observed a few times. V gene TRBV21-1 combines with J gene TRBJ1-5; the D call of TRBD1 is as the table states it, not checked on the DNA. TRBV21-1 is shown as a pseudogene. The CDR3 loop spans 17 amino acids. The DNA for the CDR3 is TGTGCCAGCAGCCCTGACAGGGACCACTCTAGCAATCAGCCCCAGCATTTT. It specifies CASSPDRDHSSNQPQHF.

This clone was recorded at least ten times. CDR3 in amino acids: CASSYSGGNEKLFF. CDR3 DNA: TGTGCCAGCAGTTACTCGGGAGGTAATGAAAAACTGTTTTTT. The chain has TRBV6-5 and TRBJ1-4; D uncertain. This CDR3 has 14 residues. Trimming took 0 bases from V and 4 from J, leaving 6 bases between them. Germline V lookup: CDR1 MNHEY, CDR2 SVGAGI.